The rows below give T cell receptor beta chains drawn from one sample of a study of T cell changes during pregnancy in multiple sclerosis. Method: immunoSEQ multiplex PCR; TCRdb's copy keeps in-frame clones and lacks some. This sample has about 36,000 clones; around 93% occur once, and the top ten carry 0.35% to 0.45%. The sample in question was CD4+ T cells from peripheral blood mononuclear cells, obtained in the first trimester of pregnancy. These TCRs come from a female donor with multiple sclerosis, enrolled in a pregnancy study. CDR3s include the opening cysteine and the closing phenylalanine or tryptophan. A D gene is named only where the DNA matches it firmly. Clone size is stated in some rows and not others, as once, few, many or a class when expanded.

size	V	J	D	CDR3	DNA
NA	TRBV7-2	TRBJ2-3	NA	CASSLSLRVGTSTDTQYF	TGTGCCAGCAGCTTAAGTCTTCGAGTCGGGACTAGCACAGATACGCAGTATTTT
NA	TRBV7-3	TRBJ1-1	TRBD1	CASSFGTGGPNTEAFF	TGTGCCAGCAGCTTCGGGACAGGGGGCCCGAACACTGAAGCTTTCTTT
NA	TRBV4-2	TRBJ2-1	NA	CASSQVEGKAHNEQFF	TGTGCCAGCAGCCAAGTGGAGGGCAAAGCCCACAATGAGCAGTTCTTC
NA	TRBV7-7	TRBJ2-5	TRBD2	CASSSIPGLEETQYF	TGTGCCAGCAGCTCCATCCCGGGACTAGAAGAGACCCAGTACTTC
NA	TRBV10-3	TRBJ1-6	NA	CAISVGAGYNSPLHF	TGTGCCATCAGTGTAGGGGCTGGCTATAATTCACCCCTCCACTTT
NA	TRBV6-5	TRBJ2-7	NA	CASSTGQRTYYEQYF	TGTGCCAGCAGCACCGGACAGCGAACCTACTACGAGCAGTACTTC
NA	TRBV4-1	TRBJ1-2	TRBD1	CASSQSGTGDGYTF	TGCGCCAGCAGCCAATCCGGGACAGGGGATGGCTACACCTTC
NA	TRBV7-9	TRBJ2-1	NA	CASSSSTGRSSYNEQFF	TGTGCCAGCAGCTCGTCAACGGGTCGGAGCTCCTACAATGAGCAGTTCTTC
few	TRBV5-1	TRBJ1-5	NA	CASSLRGNQPQHF	TGCGCCAGCAGCTTAAGGGGGAATCAGCCCCAGCATTTT
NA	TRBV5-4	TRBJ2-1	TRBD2	CASSAARSGGPNEQFF	TGTGCCAGCAGCGCCGCTCGGAGCGGGGGACCCAATGAGCAGTTCTTC
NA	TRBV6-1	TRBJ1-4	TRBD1	CASRTPGQVFGLFF	TGTGCCAGCAGGACACCGGGACAGGTCTTCGGACTGTTTTTT
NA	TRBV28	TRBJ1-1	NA	CASSPQKGRAFF	TGTGCCAGCAGCCCGCAGAAGGGGCGAGCTTTCTTT
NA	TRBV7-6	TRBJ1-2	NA	CASSSWGGLGANYGYTF	TGTGCCAGCAGCTCCTGGGGGGGGCTGGGGGCTAACTATGGCTACACCTTC
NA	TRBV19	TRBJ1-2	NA	CASSPDSQNYGYTF	TGTGCCAGTAGTCCCGACAGCCAGAACTATGGCTACACCTTC
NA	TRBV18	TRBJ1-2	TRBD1	CASSPLDRDWNGYTF	TGTGCCAGCTCACCGCTCGACAGGGATTGGAATGGCTACACCTTC
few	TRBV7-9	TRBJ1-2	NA	CATYQQGPGGYTF	TGTGCCACCTACCAACAGGGACCGGGGGGCTACACCTTC
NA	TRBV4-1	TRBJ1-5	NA	CASSQSTGMRNQPQHF	TGCGCCAGCAGCCAAAGTACAGGGATGCGCAATCAGCCCCAGCATTTT
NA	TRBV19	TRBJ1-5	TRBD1	CASSRGPGQPGHSNQPQHF	TGTGCCAGTAGTAGAGGTCCGGGACAGCCTGGCCATAGCAATCAGCCCCAGCATTTT
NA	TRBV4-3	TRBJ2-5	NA	CASSQVASEKEETQYF	TGCGCCAGCAGCCAAGTAGCTAGCGAGAAGGAAGAGACCCAGTACTTC
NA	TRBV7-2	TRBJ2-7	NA	CASSLELQGSYYYEQYF	TGTGCCAGCAGCTTAGAACTCCAGGGGTCCTACTACTACGAGCAGTACTTC
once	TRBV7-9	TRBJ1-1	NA	CASSPPMSQVNTEAFF	TGTGCCAGCAGCCCACCGATGTCGCAGGTGAACACTGAAGCTTTCTTT
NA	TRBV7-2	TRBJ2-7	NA	CASSRTGLLSYEQYF	TGTGCCAGCAGCAGGACCGGACTACTCTCCTACGAGCAGTACTTC
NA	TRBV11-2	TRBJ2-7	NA	CASSFRRDKHSYEQYF	TGTGCCAGCAGCTTTCGCCGGGACAAGCACTCCTACGAGCAGTACTTC
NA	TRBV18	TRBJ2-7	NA	CASFQTGTYEQYF	TGTGCCAGCTTCCAGACAGGTACCTACGAGCAGTACTTC
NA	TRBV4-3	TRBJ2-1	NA	CASSQAQGKGNEQFF	TGCGCCAGCAGCCAAGCTCAGGGAAAGGGCAATGAGCAGTTCTTC
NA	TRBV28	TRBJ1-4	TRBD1	CASSSLDRANEKLFF	TGTGCCAGCAGCAGTTTGGACAGGGCCAATGAAAAACTGTTTTTT
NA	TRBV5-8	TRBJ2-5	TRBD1	CASSLTGALQGTQYF	TGTGCCAGCAGCTTGACAGGGGCCCTACAGGGGACCCAGTACTTC
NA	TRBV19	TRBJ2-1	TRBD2	CASKDSGTAYNEQFF	TGTGCCAGTAAGGATAGCGGGACCGCCTACAATGAGCAGTTCTTC
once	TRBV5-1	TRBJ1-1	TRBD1	CASSPGTGSNTEAFF	TGCGCCAGCAGCCCCGGGACAGGGTCGAACACTGAAGCTTTCTTT
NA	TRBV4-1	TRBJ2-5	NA	CASSYTMAGYQETQYF	TGCGCCAGCAGCTACACCATGGCAGGCTACCAAGAGACCCAGTACTTC
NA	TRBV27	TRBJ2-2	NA	CASSDRTNTGELFF	TGTGCATCCTCCGACAGGACCAACACCGGGGAGCTGTTTTTT
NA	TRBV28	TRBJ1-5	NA	CASSPGMRQPQHF	TGTGCCAGCAGTCCAGGGATGCGTCAGCCCCAGCATTTT
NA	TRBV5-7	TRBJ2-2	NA	CASSLAGEENTGELFF	TGTGCCAGCAGCTTGGCGGGTGAAGAGAACACCGGGGAGCTGTTTTTT
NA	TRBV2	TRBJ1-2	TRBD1	CASSAGTESRGYTF	TGTGCCAGCAGCGCGGGGACAGAATCAAGGGGCTACACCTTC
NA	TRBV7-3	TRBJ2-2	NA	CASRGRGNTGELFF	TGTGCCAGCAGGGGGCGGGGGAACACCGGGGAGCTGTTTTTT
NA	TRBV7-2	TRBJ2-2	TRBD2	CASSFLAGRGTGELFF	TGTGCCAGCAGCTTTCTAGCGGGGCGAGGCACCGGGGAGCTGTTTTTT
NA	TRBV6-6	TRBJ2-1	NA	CASRGLSVYNEQFF	TGTGCCAGCAGGGGACTGAGTGTCTACAATGAGCAGTTCTTC
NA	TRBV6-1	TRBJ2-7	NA	CASGWERITEQYF	TGTGCCAGCGGCTGGGAGAGGATTACCGAGCAGTACTTC
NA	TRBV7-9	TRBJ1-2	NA	CASSSLGGENYGYTF	TGTGCCAGCAGCTCCCTCGGCGGGGAGAACTATGGCTACACCTTC
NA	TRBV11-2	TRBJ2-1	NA	CASSLEGLNEQFF	TGTGCCAGCAGCTTAGAGGGACTCAATGAGCAGTTCTTC
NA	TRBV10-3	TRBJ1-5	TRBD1	CAISEGQAHQPQHF	TGTGCCATCAGTGAGGGACAGGCCCACCAGCCCCAGCATTTT
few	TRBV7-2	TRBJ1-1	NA	CASGLGHSNTEAFF	TGTGCCAGCGGATTGGGACATTCGAACACTGAAGCTTTCTTT
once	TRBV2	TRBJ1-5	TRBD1	CASSGDRGSNQPQHF	TGTGCCAGCAGTGGCGACAGGGGAAGCAATCAGCCCCAGCATTTT
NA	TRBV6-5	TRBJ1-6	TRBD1	CASSYSGGRDSPLHF	TGTGCCAGCAGTTACTCAGGGGGCCGTGATTCACCCCTCCACTTT
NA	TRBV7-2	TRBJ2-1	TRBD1	CASSLGDRGRRIYNEQFF	TGTGCCAGCAGCTTGGGGGACAGGGGGCGTCGTATTTACAATGAGCAGTTCTTC
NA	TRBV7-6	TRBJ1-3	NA	CASSLSGGSGNTIYF	TGTGCCAGCAGTTTGTCCGGGGGCTCTGGAAACACCATATATTTT
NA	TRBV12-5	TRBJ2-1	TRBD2	CASGPASSGAHNEQFF	TGTGCTAGTGGACCGGCTTCTAGCGGGGCTCACAATGAGCAGTTCTTC
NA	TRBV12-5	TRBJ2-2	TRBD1	CASGLRTGLDGELFF	TGTGCTAGTGGTTTGAGGACAGGGCTGGACGGGGAGCTGTTTTTT
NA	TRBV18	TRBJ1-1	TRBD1	CASSPSKDARRTGPNTEAFF	TGTGCCAGCTCACCAAGTAAGGACGCTAGGCGGACAGGGCCGAACACTGAAGCTTTCTTT
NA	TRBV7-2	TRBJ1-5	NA	CASSLQGQPQHF	TGTGCCAGCAGCTTACAGGGTCAGCCCCAGCATTTT